The source of this T cell receptor beta chain is a study of blood T cell repertoires in COVID-19. The data were produced by immunoSEQ multiplex PCR, yet TCRdb's version contains in-frame clones alone and is incomplete. The sample has about 80,000 clones; roughly 86% are singletons. With V trimmed by 5 bases and J by 4 bases, 6 bases remained unmatched. The CDR3 has 15 residues. Per germline, CDR1 MNHEY and CDR2 SMNVEV (reference sequence). The chain couples TRBV27 to TRBJ2-1; 9 bases are shared with TRBD2. The receptor comes from a man aged 65-85 years with acute or convalescent COVID-19. Sequencing was performed on peripheral blood. The CDR3 reads CASSRYSGSYNEQFF. CDR3 DNA: TGTGCCAGCAGTCGGTATAGCGGGAGTTACAATGAGCAGTTCTTC.